In its sample, the clone carrying this T cell receptor beta chain was seen a few times. This sample is part of a study of blood T cell repertoires in COVID-19. As for the study in general: T cells, B-cell-depleted T cells, or PBMCs provided the cDNA or gDNA that served as material.

Sequencing used immunoSEQ multiplex PCR; TCRdb keeps in-frame clones, though not all of them. Here the sample spans 70,000 to 90,000 clones, more than 75% being singletons. V was clipped by 4 bases and J by 1 base; unmatched bases: 2. The CDR3 is made up of 15 amino acids. Germline-derived CDR1 and CDR2 are SEHNR and FQNEAQ (reference sequence). The J gene is TRBJ2-1, the V gene TRBV7-9, with 9 bases aligning to TRBD2. The receptor was derived from an elderly woman with acute or convalescent COVID-19. Sequencing used peripheral blood. The CDR3 DNA is TGTGCCAGCAGCTCTAGCGGGAAGTCCTACAATGAGCAGTTCTTC. Protein sequence: CASSSSGKSYNEQFF.